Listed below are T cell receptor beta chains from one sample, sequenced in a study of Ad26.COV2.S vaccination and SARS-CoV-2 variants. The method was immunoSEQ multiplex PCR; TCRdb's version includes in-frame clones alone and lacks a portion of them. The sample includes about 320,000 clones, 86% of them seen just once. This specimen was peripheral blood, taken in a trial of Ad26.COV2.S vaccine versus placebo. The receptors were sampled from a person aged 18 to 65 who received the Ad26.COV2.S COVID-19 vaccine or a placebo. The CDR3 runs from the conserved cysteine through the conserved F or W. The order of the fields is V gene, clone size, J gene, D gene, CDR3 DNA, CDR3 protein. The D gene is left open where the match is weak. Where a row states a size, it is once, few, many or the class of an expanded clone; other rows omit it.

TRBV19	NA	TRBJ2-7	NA	TGTGCCAGTAGTATATCATGGCAAGATATTGGCGAGCAGTACTTC	CASSISWQDIGEQYF
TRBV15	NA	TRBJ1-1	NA	TGTGCCACCAGCAGAGATAAAGGAGCAAACACTGAAGCTTTCTTT	CATSRDKGANTEAFF
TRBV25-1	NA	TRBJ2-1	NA	TGTGCCAGCAGTGAACCCGGGGGCGCCCATGAGCAGTTCTTC	CASSEPGGAHEQFF
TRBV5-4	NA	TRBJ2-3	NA	TGTGCCAGCAGAGTAGGAGGTAGGGGCACAGATACGCAGTATTTT	CASRVGGRGTDTQYF
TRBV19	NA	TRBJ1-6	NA	TGTGCCAGTACCAAAGATGGGGGTAGCTCCTATAATTCACCCCTCCACTTT	CASTKDGGSSYNSPLHF
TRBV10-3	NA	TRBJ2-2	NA	TGTGCCATCTCTCAGGGAGTCTACACCGGGGAGCTGTTTTTT	CAISQGVYTGELFF
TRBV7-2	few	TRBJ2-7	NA	TGTGCCAGCAGCTTAGACTTCAACGAGCAGTACTTC	CASSLDFNEQYF
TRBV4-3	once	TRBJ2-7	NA	TGCGCCAGCAGCCAAGGAACAGTCGTGCCCTACGAGCAGTACTTC	CASSQGTVVPYEQYF
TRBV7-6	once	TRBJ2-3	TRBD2	TGTGCCAGCAGCGCGATAGCGGGGGGGGGCACAGATACGCAGTATTTT	CASSAIAGGGTDTQYF
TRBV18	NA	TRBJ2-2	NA	TGTGCCAGCTCAGTACAGCTTAACACCGGGGAGCTGTTTTTT	CASSVQLNTGELFF
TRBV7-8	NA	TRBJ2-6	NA	TGTGCCAGCAGCTTACATATCCGTGCTGGGGCCAACGTCCTGACTTTC	CASSLHIRAGANVLTF
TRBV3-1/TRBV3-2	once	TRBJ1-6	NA	TGTGCCAGCAGCCTTACTGGTAATTCACCCCTCCACTTT	CASSLTGNSPLHF
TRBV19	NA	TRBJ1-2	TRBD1	TGTGCCAGTAGTATAGGGGCCCGGACAGGGAGAACGGACTATGGCTACACCTTC	CASSIGARTGRTDYGYTF
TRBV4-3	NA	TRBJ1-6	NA	TGCGCCAGCAGCCAAGAGTGGTCTTCACCCCTCCACTTT	CASSQEWSSPLHF
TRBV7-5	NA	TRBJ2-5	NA	TGTGCCAGAAGCTTAGTAAACCCCAGCGGGGGGGCCCTATGCCAAGAGACCCAGTACTTC	CARSLVNPSGGALCQETQYF
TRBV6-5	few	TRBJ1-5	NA	TGTGCCAGCAGAAGCCAGGGTTGGGGCAATCAGCCCCAGCATTTT	CASRSQGWGNQPQHF
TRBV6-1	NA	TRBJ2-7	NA	TGTGCCAGCAGTGAAAGAAAAGGGGACGAGCAGTACTTC	CASSERKGDEQYF
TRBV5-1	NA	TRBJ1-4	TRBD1	TGCGCCAGCAGCTTCGATATTACAGGGGGAGGCGAAAAACTGTTTTTT	CASSFDITGGGEKLFF
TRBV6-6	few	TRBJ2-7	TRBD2	TGTGCCAGCAGCATAGCGGGGGGGCCCTACGAGCAGTACTTC	CASSIAGGPYEQYF
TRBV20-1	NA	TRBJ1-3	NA	TGCAGTGGTACCTCTGGAAACACCATATATTTT	CSGTSGNTIYF
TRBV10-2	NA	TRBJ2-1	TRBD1	TGCGCCAGCTGGGACAGGATGAACAATGAGCAGTTCTTC	CASWDRMNNEQFF
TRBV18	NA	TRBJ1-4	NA	TGTGCCAGCTCACCGTGGCAGGGAAATGAAAAACTGTTTTTT	CASSPWQGNEKLFF
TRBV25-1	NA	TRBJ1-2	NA	TGTGCCAGCAGTGAATTAGGGACGGTCTATGGCTACACCTTC	CASSELGTVYGYTF
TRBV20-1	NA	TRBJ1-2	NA	TGCAGTGCTAGTGTGGAGCCGCTTGGCTACACCTTC	CSASVEPLGYTF
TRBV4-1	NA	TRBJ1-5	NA	TGCGCCAGCAGCCAAGGAAACCGGGGTACAGCCCAGCATTTT	CASSQGNRGTAQHF
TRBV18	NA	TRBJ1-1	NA	TGTGCCAGCTCACCATACAGGGACACTGAAGCTTTCTTT	CASSPYRDTEAFF
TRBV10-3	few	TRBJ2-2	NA	TGTGCCATCAGTGAGTCAGTCTCGGGCAGCAGGCGGCCCGGGGAGCTGTTTTTT	CAISESVSGSRRPGELFF
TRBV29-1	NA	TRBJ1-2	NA	TGCAGCACCTTGGACGGTAACCCATATGGCTACACCTTC	CSTLDGNPYGYTF
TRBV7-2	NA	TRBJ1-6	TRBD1	TGTGCCAGCAGCTTTGTTACCGGGACAGGGAATGATTCACCCCTCCACTTT	CASSFVTGTGNDSPLHF
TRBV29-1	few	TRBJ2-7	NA	TGCAGCGCATCCTTTCCAGGTACCTCCTACGAGCAGTACTTC	CSASFPGTSYEQYF
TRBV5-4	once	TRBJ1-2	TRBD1	TGTGCCAGCAGCTTGATGACAGGGAGAAACTATGGCTACACCTTC	CASSLMTGRNYGYTF
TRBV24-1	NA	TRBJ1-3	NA	TGTGCCACCAGTGATCCCCTCCCAAAGCAAGGAAACACCATATATTTT	CATSDPLPKQGNTIYF
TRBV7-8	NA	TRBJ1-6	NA	TGTGCCAGCAGCTTAGAACTTTCAGGAGCTTCACCCCTCCACTTT	CASSLELSGASPLHF
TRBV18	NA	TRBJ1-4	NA	TGTGCCAGCTCATCTTTCGTGGCAGCTTTCACAACTAATGAAAAACTGTTTTTT	CASSSFVAAFTTNEKLFF
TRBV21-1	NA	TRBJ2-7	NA	TGTGCCAGCAGCAAAGAGTTAGCGTCCTACGAGCAGTACTTC	CASSKELASYEQYF
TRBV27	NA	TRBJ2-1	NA	TGTGCCAGCAGTTTTGACATCCCGAGCTCCTACAATGAGCAGTTCTTC	CASSFDIPSSYNEQFF